Described below is a single T cell receptor (beta chain) sequence and its context. The germline V gene encodes CDR1 MNHEY and CDR2 SMNVEV (reference sequence). The CDR3 has 13 residues. The germline V and J ends were trimmed by 3 bases and 4 bases, with 7 bases remaining between them. All donors were healthy HIV-negative adults lacking recent acute infections or vaccinations. This record belongs to a study of shared clonotypes between healthy human individuals. Looking at the study overall: Donors had three CD4 naive, three CD4 memory, two CD8 naive and one CD8 memory plate apiece.

Sequencing used immunoSEQ multiplex PCR; TCRdb keeps in-frame clones, though not all of them. The sample has roughly 1,500,000 clones; less than 99% are singletons. The J gene is TRBJ2-1, the V gene TRBV27; D not certain. Sequencing was carried out using naive CD4+ T cells sorted from blood. Subset defined: CD45RA+ positively selected. This receptor was taken from a man aged 25-45 years in good health. The CDR3 sequence: CASSFKGYNEQFF. In nucleotides, the CDR3 is TGTGCCAGCAGTTTTAAGGGATACAATGAGCAGTTCTTC.